Many counts were recorded for the clone carrying this TCR beta chain. Its antigen is unknown. The data belong to a study of beta chain features in type 1 diabetes. At the level of the study: Across the samples, some 98,000,000 sorted cells were examined in total. Findings of the study overall: All four CD4+ subsets from Type 1 diabetes patients carried moderately but significantly shorter TCRB CDR3s.

The entirety of the isolated RNA underwent reverse transcription, so expressed TCRB transcripts were sequenced. Assay: immunoSEQ multiplex PCR; the TCRdb copy retains only in-frame clones and omits some. The sample has 100,000 to 150,000 clones; roughly 17% are singletons. V was clipped by 4 bases and J by 9 bases, with 18 bases between them. Germline V gene lookup returns CDR1 MNHNY and CDR2 SVGAGI (reference sequence). The CDR3 totals 15 residues. J is TRBJ2-2 and V is TRBV6-6; weak D call: TRBD1 (5 bases). The sequenced sample was central memory CD4+ T cells from blood. The receptor's source is a man aged 18 to 29 with type 1 diabetes. The chain's CDR3 is CASSSHQGLLRELFF. CDR3 bases: TGTGCCAGCAGTTCCCATCAGGGTCTACTCCGGGAGCTGTTTTTT.